Presented here are 13 T cell receptor beta chains from one specimen sequenced in a study of T cell responses to AZD1222 COVID-19 vaccine (TCRdb year 2021). The time point label, read with the paper, signifies: about 28 days (+/-7) after the second vaccine dose. Library creation used the immunoSEQ multiplex PCR assay. Entries here come from immuneACCESS through TCRdb and include only in-frame sequences with V and J called. Some clones fail to appear in such tables; in the studies checked, an unresolved V gene covers under half of the shortfall, and the cause of the remainder is unknown. The sample profile shows around 89,000 clones; 70% to 90% of them were found once. Of the sample, about 5.5% falls within the top ten clones. The source material was peripheral blood, sampled 28 days after the second AZD1222 dose. These receptors came from an adult who received the AZD1222 COVID-19 vaccine.

The V gene is TRBV28, the J gene TRBJ1-3; 8 bases fit TRBD1. The CDR3 runs to 15 residues. In germline, CDR1 is MDHEN, CDR2 SYDVKM. Trimming at V came to 6 bases and at J to 0 bases, leaving 4 bases not matched to a gene. CDR3 sequence reads: CASRPTGGSGNTIYF. The CDR3 DNA reads as TGTGCCAGCAGACCTACAGGGGGCTCTGGAAACACCATATATTTT. The full variable domain, with the rest looked up from reference TRBV28 and TRBJ1-3, is DVKVTQSSRYLVKRTGEKVFLECVQDMDHENMFWYRQDPGLGLRLIYFSYDVKMKEKGDIPEGYSVSREKKERFSLILESASTNQTSMYLCASRPTGGSGNTIYFGEGSWLTVV.

J is TRBJ2-3 and V is TRBV11-3; D remains ambiguous. Trimming removed 7 bases from V and 4 bases from J, with 12 bases in between. Germline loops: CDR1 SGHNT, CDR2 YENEEA. This CDR3 has 13 amino acids. CDR3 nucleotides: TGTGCCAGCACCCCTCCCGTCCCAGATACGCAGTATTTT. Its translation is CASTPPVPDTQYF.

This rearrangement joins TRBV30 to TRBJ1-2, with D tentatively TRBD1 (5 bases). CDR3 length: 13 amino acids. The V gene's germline CDR1 is GTSNPN and CDR2 SVGIG (reference sequence). The ends were cut back, 5 bases at V and 0 bases at J, with 10 bases in the middle. CDR3: CAWARGPNYGYTF. The DNA of the CDR3 is TGTGCCTGGGCGCGGGGCCCTAACTATGGCTACACCTTC. Based on the CDR3 plus reference TRBV30 and TRBJ1-2, the full variable domain is SQTIHQWPATLVQPVGSPLSLECTVEGTSNPNLYWYRQAAGRGLQLLFYSVGIGQISSEVPQNLSASRPQDRQFILSSKKLLLSDSGFYLCAWARGPNYGYTFGSGTRLTVV.

This clone was detected only once. The rearrangement uses TRBV23-1 and TRBJ2-1, with 7 bases fitting TRBD2. TRBV23-1 belongs to the ORF category, with a function that is uncertain. There are 17 residues in the CDR3. Losses at the gene ends were 2 bases for V and 4 bases for J; bases not matched to a gene: 11. CDR3 loop: CASSQPSSAGEYNEQFF. The CDR3, as DNA: TGCGCCAGCAGTCAACCCTCTAGCGCGGGGGAGTACAATGAGCAGTTCTTC.

The chain has TRBV27 and TRBJ1-1; D not certain. The CDR3 consists of 14 residues. Germline V gene lookup returns CDR1 MNHEY and CDR2 SMNVEV (reference sequence). The V gene lost 2 bases and the J gene lost 1 base, with 8 bases spanning the gap. CDR3 sequence: CASSLGVANTEAFF. The CDR3 DNA follows: TGTGCCAGCAGTTTAGGGGTTGCGAACACTGAAGCTTTCTTT.

The V gene is TRBV19, the J gene TRBJ1-1; 9 bases fit TRBD1. Germline lookup yields CDR1 LNHDA and CDR2 SQIVND (reference sequence). V trimming: 3 bases; J trimming: 4 bases; junction bases outside the gene matches: 0. The CDR3 sequence is 13 residues long. In DNA, the CDR3 is TGTGCCAGTAGTATGACAGGGGGCACTGAAGCTTTCTTT. Its translation is CASSMTGGTEAFF.

This chain connects TRBV25-1 to TRBJ2-3; TRBD2 matches 10 bases. The germline V gene encodes CDR1 MGHDK and CDR2 SYGVNS. The V and J ends lost 6 bases and 1 base, in that order; junction bases with no gene match: 1. The CDR3 covers 14 residues. CDR3 in DNA: TGTGCCAGCAGCCTAGCGGGGGGCACAGATACGCAGTATTTT. Protein: CASSLAGGTDTQYF.

V usage is TRBV2 and J usage is TRBJ1-5; unclear D gene. V shed 7 bases and J shed 7 bases, with 17 bases lying between them. This CDR3 contains 14 residues. Germline values: CDR1 SNHLY, CDR2 FYNNEI. In nucleotides, the CDR3 is TGTGCCAGCAATAAAGGTAGCTCGGAGCAGCCCCAGCATTTT. This gives the protein CASNKGSSEQPQHF.

The chain couples TRBV5-6 to TRBJ1-1, with a possible D match to TRBD1 (6 bases). CDR3 length: 15 residues. The ends were cut back, 4 bases at V and 1 base at J, with 14 bases in the middle. Germline CDR1 reads SGHDT; CDR2 reads YYEEEE. The CDR3, as DNA: TGTGCCAGCAGCCTGTTGGTCAGGGGGAACACTGAAGCTTTCTTT. As protein: CASSLLVRGNTEAFF.

The chain has TRBV4-1 and TRBJ1-1; weak D call: TRBD1 (6 bases). This CDR3 is 12 amino acids long. CDR1 and CDR2 from the germline V gene are MGHRA and YSYEKL. V was clipped by 4 bases and J by 10 bases, with 13 bases between them. The CDR3 reads CASSPVQGGAFF. CDR3 sequence (DNA): TGCGCCAGCAGCCCAGTACAGGGAGGAGCTTTCTTT.

V is TRBV11-2 and J is TRBJ1-5; no clear D. The length of the CDR3 is 12 residues. Germline V lookup: CDR1 SGHAT, CDR2 FQNNGV. The ends were cut back, 3 bases at V and 6 bases at J, with 6 bases in the middle. The CDR3 is CASSFSGQPQHF. The CDR3 region has the DNA TGTGCCAGCAGCTTTTCTGGTCAGCCCCAGCATTTT.

This chain joins TRBV9 and TRBJ1-3, with 7 bases that match TRBD1. There are 15 residues in the CDR3. Germline V gives CDR1 SGDLS, CDR2 YYNGEE. Germline trimming cut 4 bases from V and 3 bases from J; bases unmatched to any gene: 7. This chain's CDR3 is CASSSNTGVGNTIYF. The CDR3 bases are TGTGCCAGCAGCTCCAATACAGGGGTTGGAAACACCATATATTTT.

The gene calls are TRBV7-8 and TRBJ1-3; D is undetermined. Germline lookup yields CDR1 SGHVS and CDR2 FQNEAQ. V was pared by 1 base and J by 2 bases, with 9 bases between. CDR3 length: 15 residues. The CDR3 DNA sequence: TGTGCCAGCAGCTTAGATAGGACGACTGGAAACACCATATATTTT. Encoded protein: CASSLDRTTGNTIYF.